One and the same sample provided the 5 T cell receptor beta chains below, sequenced in a study of blood T cell repertoires in COVID-19. The table came from immunoSEQ multiplex PCR; TCRdb's copy has only in-frame clones and leaves some out. This sample has roughly 100,000 clones, with 85% to 90% found just once. Sequenced: peripheral blood. The source is a woman older than 75 with acute or convalescent COVID-19.

This chain connects TRBV4-3 to TRBJ1-1; no clear D. Germline V gene lookup returns CDR1 LGHNA and CDR2 YSLEER. Trimming pared 4 bases from V and 4 bases from J, leaving 13 bases between. The CDR3 is made up of 14 amino acids. CDR3 nucleotides: TGCGCCAGCAGCCTCGAGGGAGGGTTCACTGAAGCTTTCTTT. As protein: CASSLEGGFTEAFF.

The chain is built from TRBV7-8 and TRBJ1-3; D is undetermined. Trimming shortened V by 5 bases and J by 0 bases, and 14 bases separated the two germline ends. CDR1 SGHVS and CDR2 FQNEAQ come from the germline V gene. This CDR3 has 16 residues. The CDR3, as DNA: TGTGCCAGCAGCGCCCGCTCCGGGTACTCTGGAAACACCATATATTTT. It codes for CASSARSGYSGNTIYF.

The chain links TRBV3-1 (or the pseudogene TRBV3-2) to TRBJ1-1; 10 bases are a match to TRBD1. This CDR3 is built from 16 residues. The germline gives CDR1 LGHDT, CDR2 YNNKEL (reference sequence). The ends lost 4 bases at V and 4 bases at J; junction bases unmatched: 9. Here the CDR3 DNA reads TGTGCCAGCAGCCCCCGGGACAGGGGAGCCGGCACTGAAGCTTTCTTT. Translation gives CASSPRDRGAGTEAFF.

The gene calls are TRBV10-2 and TRBJ2-7, with D tentatively TRBD1 (5 bases). The germline gives CDR1 WSHSY, CDR2 SAAADI. The V gene lost 4 bases and the J gene lost 5 bases, with 18 bases spanning the gap. CDR3 length: 15 residues. CDR3 DNA sequence: TGCGCCAGCAGTGCTCGGAACAGGCCAGCCGACGAGCAGTACTTC. Its translation is CASSARNRPADEQYF.

This rearrangement joins TRBV24-1 to TRBJ1-2, with 8 bases aligning to TRBD1. The V gene end was trimmed by 3 bases and the J gene end by 4 bases; junction bases not matched to a gene: 6. The CDR3 sequence is 15 residues long. CDR1 is KGHDR and CDR2 is SFDVKD in the germline V gene. CDR3 protein: CATSDAGGEIYGYTF. In DNA form, the CDR3 reads TGTGCCACCAGTGATGCAGGGGGCGAGATCTATGGCTACACCTTC.